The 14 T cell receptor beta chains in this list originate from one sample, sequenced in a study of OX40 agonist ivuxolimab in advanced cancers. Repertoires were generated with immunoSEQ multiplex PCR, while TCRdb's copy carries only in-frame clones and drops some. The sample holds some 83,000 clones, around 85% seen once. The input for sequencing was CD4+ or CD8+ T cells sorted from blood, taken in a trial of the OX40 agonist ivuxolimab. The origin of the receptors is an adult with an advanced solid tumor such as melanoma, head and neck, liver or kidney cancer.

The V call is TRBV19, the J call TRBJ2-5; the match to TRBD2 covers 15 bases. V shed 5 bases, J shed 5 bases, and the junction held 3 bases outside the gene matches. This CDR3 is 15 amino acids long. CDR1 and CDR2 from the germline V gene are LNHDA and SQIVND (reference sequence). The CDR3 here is CASSAGTSGGETQYF. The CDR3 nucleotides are TGTGCCAGTAGTGCCGGGACTAGCGGGGGGGAGACCCAGTACTTC.

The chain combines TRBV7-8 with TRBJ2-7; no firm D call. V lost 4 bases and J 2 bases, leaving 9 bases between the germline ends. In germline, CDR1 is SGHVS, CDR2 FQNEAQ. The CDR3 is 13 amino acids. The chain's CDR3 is CASSYASPYEQYF. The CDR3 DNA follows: TGTGCCAGCAGCTATGCCTCACCCTACGAGCAGTACTTC.

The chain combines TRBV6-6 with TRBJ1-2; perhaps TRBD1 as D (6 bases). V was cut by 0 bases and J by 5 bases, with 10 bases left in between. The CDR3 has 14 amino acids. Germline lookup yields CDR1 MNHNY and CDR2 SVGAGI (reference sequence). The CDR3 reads CASSYSGGSYGYTF. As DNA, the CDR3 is TGTGCCAGCAGTTACTCTGGGGGCTCGTATGGCTACACCTTC.

Here the CDR3 reads CASSLGKTPTHEQFF. The CDR3 DNA follows: TGTGCCAGCAGCCTCGGCAAAACCCCAACGCATGAGCAGTTCTTC. The rearrangement links TRBV11-3 to TRBJ2-1; D remains ambiguous. The CDR3 loop spans 15 amino acids. V shed 5 bases and J shed 8 bases, with 19 bases lying between them. Germline-derived CDR1 and CDR2 are SGHNT and YENEEA.

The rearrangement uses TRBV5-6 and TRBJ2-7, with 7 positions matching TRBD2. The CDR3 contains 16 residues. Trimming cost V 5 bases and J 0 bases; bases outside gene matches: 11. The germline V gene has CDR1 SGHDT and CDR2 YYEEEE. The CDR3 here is CASRGGILPRSYEQYF. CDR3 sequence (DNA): TGTGCCAGCAGGGGGGGGATACTCCCCCGCTCCTACGAGCAGTACTTC.

The CDR3 region is CASSLAGSYEQYF. CDR3 DNA: TGTGCCAGCAGCTTGGCAGGATCTTACGAGCAGTACTTC. J is TRBJ2-7 and V is TRBV5-6; D is undetermined. V lost 0 bases, J lost 4 bases, and 8 bases lay in between. Germline V gives CDR1 SGHDT, CDR2 YYEEEE. The CDR3 spans 13 residues.

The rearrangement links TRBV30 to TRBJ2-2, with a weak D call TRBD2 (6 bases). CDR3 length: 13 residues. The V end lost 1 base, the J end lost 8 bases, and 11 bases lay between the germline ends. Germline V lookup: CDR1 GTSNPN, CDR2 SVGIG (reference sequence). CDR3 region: CAWSGGERGELFF. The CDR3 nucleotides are TGTGCCTGGAGTGGGGGGGAGAGGGGGGAGCTGTTTTTT. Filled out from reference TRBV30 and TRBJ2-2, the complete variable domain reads SQTIHQWPATLVQPVGSPLSLECTVEGTSNPNLYWYRQAAGRGLQLLFYSVGIGQISSEVPQNLSASRPQDRQFILSSKKLLLSDSGFYLCAWSGGERGELFFGEGSRLTVL.

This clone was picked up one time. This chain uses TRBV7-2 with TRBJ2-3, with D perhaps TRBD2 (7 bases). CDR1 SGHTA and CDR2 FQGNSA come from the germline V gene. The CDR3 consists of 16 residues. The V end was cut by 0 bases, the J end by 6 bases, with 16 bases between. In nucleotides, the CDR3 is TGTGCCAGCAGCTTAGCCGGGGGGCGAAAAATGGATACGCAGTATTTT. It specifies CASSLAGGRKMDTQYF.

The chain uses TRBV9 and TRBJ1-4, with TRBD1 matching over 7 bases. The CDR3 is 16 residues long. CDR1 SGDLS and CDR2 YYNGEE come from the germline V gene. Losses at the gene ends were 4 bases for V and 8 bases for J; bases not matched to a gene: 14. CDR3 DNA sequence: TGTGCCAGCAGCCCCCGGCCGACAGGGAAGGGCGAAAAACTGTTTTTT. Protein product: CASSPRPTGKGEKLFF.

Here the CDR3 reads CASSPGGTGNEKLFF. The CDR3 DNA reads as TGTGCCAGCAGCCCAGGGGGGACAGGGAATGAAAAACTGTTTTTT. J is TRBJ1-4 and V is TRBV7-2; 9 bases are a match to TRBD1. Germline values: CDR1 SGHTA, CDR2 FQGNSA. The CDR3 sequence is 15 residues long. J was trimmed by 5 bases and V by 5 bases; bases with no gene match: 6.

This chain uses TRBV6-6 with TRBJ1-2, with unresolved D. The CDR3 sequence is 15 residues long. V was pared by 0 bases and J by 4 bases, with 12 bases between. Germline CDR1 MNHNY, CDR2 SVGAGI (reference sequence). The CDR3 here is CASSYSDTPLYGYTF. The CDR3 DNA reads TGTGCCAGCAGTTACTCAGACACCCCCCTCTATGGCTACACCTTC.

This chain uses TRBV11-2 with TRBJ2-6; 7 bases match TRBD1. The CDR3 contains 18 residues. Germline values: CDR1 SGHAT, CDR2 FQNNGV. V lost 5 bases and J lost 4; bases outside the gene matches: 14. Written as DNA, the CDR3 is TGTGCCAGCAGCCATCGGGACAGTCCCTTGGCGGGGGCCAACGTCCTGACTTTC. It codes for CASSHRDSPLAGANVLTF.

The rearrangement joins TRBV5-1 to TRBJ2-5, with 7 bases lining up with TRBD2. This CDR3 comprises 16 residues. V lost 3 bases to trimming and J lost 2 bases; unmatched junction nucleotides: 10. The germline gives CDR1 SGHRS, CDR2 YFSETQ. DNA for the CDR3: TGCGCCAGCAGCTGGGGTCGCGGGAGTTCGCAAGAGACCCAGTACTTC. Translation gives CASSWGRGSSQETQYF.

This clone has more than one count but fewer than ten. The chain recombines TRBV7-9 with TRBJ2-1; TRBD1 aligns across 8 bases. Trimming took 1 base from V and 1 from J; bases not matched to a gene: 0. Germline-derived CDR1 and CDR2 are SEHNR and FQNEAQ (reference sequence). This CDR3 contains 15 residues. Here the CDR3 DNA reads TGTGCCAGCAGCTTAGGACAGGGGTCCTACAATGAGCAGTTCTTC. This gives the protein CASSLGQGSYNEQFF.